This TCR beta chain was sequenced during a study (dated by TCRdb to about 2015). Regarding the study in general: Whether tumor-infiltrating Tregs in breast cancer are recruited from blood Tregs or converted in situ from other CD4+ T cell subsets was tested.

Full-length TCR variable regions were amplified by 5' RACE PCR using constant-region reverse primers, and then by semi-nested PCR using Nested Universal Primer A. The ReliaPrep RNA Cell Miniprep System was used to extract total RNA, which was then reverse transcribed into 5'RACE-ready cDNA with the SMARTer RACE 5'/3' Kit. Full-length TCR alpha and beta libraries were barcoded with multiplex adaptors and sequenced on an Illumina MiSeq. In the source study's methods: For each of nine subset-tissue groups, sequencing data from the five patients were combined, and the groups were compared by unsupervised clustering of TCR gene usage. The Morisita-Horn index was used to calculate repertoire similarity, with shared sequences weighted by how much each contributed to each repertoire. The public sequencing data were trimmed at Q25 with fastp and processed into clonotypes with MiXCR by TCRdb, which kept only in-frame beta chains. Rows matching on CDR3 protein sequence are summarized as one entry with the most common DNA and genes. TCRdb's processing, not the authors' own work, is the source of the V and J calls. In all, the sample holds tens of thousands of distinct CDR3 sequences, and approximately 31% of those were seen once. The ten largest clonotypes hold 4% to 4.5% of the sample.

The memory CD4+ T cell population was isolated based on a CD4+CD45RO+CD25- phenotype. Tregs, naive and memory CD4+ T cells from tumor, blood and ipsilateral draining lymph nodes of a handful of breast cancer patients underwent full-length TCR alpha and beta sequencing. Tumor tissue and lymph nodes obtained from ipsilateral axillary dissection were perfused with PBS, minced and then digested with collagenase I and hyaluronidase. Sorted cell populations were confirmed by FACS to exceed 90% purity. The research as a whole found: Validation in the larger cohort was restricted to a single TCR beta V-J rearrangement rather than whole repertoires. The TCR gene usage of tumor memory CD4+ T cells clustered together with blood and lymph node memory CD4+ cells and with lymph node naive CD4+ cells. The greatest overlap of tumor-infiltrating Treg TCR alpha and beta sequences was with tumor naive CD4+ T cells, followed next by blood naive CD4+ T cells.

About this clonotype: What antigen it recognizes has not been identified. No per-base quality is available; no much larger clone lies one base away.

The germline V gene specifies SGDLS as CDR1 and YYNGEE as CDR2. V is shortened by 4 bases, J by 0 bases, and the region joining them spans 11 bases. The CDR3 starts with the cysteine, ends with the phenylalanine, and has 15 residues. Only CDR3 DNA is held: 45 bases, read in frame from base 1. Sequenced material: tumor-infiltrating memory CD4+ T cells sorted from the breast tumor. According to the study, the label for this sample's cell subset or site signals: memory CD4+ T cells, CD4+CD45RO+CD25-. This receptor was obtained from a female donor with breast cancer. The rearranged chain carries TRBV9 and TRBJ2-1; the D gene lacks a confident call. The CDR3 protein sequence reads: CASSSGIYSYNEQFF. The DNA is TGTGCCAGCAGCTCTGGAATATACTCCTACAATGAGCAGTTCTTC.